This T cell receptor (beta chain) was documented in a study of T cells after yellow fever vaccination (dated by TCRdb to between 2018 and 2021). Study-level background: The SMART-Seq v4 Ultra Low Input RNA kit was used to prepare libraries from fractions with low cell numbers. To track T-cell clones before and after primary and booster YFV17D yellow fever vaccination, bulk TCR alpha and beta repertoires were sequenced longitudinally. Two healthy male donors, one aged 18 to 30 and one aged 30 to 40 years, made up the cohort. Blood was drawn at multiple timepoints before and after primary and secondary immunization, with bulk PBMC replicates and cell subsets isolated. Paper-wide results and their limitations: Because only two donors were included in the study, the extent to which the findings can be generalized is limited. Computational filtering was required because FACS-sorted repertoires could contain abundant contaminating clonotypes from the bulk population. After the booster, most clones that had expanded after primary vaccination were detected again (around 97% of CD4 and over 75% of CD8), suggesting broad maintenance of memory. A small share of clonotypes occurred in both CD4 and CD8 compartments, likely arising from convergent recombination. Compared with the primary T-cell response, the secondary T-cell response was faster but weaker, reaching its peak on day 5 rather than on day 15.

Of note for this clonotype: The antigen it recognizes is unknown. No qualities accompany the bases; no much larger clone lies one base away.

Synthesis of TCR cDNA relied on 5'RACE template switching, a step that introduced a universal primer site along with unique molecular identifiers. Priming of cDNA synthesis was performed from both the TCR alpha and TCR beta constant segments. Library amplification involved two PCR steps, and the second step added sample barcodes and sequencing adapters. Sequencing of libraries was performed on Illumina HiSeq 2500 (2x100 bp) or NovaSeq (2x150 bp). The published analysis was carried out like this. Reads were demultiplexed and collapsed into UMI consensus sequences with MIGEC, and V(D)J alignment was performed with MiXCR. Using edgeR on replicate PBMC samples, clonotypes were called vaccine-responding if FDR was below 0.01 and the log2 fold change was above 5 up to day 15. CD4 or CD8 identity was assigned to each bulk clonotype according to whether the clonotype was present at higher abundance in the sequenced CD4 repertoire or the sequenced CD8 repertoire. TCRdb passed the public sequencing reads through fastp at Q25 and MiXCR, retaining productive beta sequences. When rows share a CDR3 protein, they turn into one entry using the most common DNA and genes. The V and J calls were not made by the authors but by TCRdb's processing. Counted in this sample were roughly 250,000 distinct CDR3 sequences; roughly 13% of them appeared once. The ten most abundant clones make up about 0.54% of the sample.

The germline ends are 12 bases apart after V is trimmed by 1 base and J by 0 bases. In the germline V gene, CDR1 corresponds to SGHTA and CDR2 to FQGNSA. The CDR3 sequence holds 17 residues, the cysteine and phenylalanine included. Just CDR3 DNA is preserved here, 51 bases in frame from base 1. The treatment or condition label, read with the paper, signifies: live attenuated yellow fever vaccine strain. PBMCs were isolated from peripheral blood using a standard Ficoll-Paque protocol. Dynabeads CD4 and CD8 positive selection kits were used to isolate the CD4 and CD8 T-cell fractions. TriZol was used to extract RNA from bulk PBMCs, from CD4 and CD8 fractions, and from dextramer-positive and dextramer-negative fractions.

The TCR originated in a man younger than 45 who received the YFV17D yellow fever vaccine. Sequenced here: CD4+ T cells sorted from PBMCs, sampled 45 days after the yellow fever booster vaccination. This chain is built from TRBV7-2 and TRBJ2-2; TRBD2 is a possible D gene, resting on 6 matching bases. DNA sequence: TGTGCCAGCAGCTTAGTAGGGCGGGGCGCGAACACCGGGGAGCTGTTTTTT. This encodes CASSLVGRGANTGELFF.